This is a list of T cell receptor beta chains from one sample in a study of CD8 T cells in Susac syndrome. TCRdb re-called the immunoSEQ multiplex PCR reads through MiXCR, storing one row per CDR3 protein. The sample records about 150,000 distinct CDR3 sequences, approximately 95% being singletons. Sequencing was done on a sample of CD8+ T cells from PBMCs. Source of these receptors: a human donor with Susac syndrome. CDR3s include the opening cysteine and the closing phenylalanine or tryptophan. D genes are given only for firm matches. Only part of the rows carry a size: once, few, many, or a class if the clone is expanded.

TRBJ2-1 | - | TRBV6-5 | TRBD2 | TGTGCCAGCAGTTCCCCCCGCATCTGGGCTAGCGGGGAAAGCTCCTACAATGAGCAGTTCTTC | CASSSPRIWASGESSYNEQFF
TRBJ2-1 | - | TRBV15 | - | TGTGCCACCAGCAGAGACGCGGTTGAGCAGTTCTTC | CATSRDAVEQFF
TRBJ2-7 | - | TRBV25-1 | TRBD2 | TGTGCCAGCAGTGTCCAGGGACTACTATTTTACGAGCAGTACTTC | CASSVQGLLFYEQYF
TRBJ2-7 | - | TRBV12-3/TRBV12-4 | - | TGTGCCAGCAGTCCCGCGACCTACGAGCAGTACTTC | CASSPATYEQYF
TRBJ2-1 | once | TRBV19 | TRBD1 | TGTGCCAGTATTCCGGGACAGGGTCAGGAGCAGTTCTTC | CASIPGQGQEQFF
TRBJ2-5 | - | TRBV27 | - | TGTGCCAGCAGTTTATCCCAGGGAGCGACCCAGTACTTC | CASSLSQGATQYF
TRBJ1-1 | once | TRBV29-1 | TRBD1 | TGCAGCGTTGATAGCGACAGGGGGACTGAAGCTTTCTTT | CSVDSDRGTEAFF
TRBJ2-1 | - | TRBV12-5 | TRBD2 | TGTGCTAGTGGTCTAGCGGGAGTGAACAATGAGCAGTTCTTC | CASGLAGVNNEQFF
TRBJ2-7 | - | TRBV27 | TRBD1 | TGTGCCAGCAGTTTACAGGGGGTCTCCTACGAGCAGTACTTC | CASSLQGVSYEQYF
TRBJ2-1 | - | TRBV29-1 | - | TGCAGCGTTGTAGGGAACAATGAGCAGTTCTTC | CSVVGNNEQFF
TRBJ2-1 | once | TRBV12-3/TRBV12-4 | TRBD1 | TGTGCCAGCAGTTTAGCGGCGACAGGGGGGTCCTACAATGAGCAGTTCTTC | CASSLAATGGSYNEQFF
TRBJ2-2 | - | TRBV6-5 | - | TGTGCCAGCGGGGAGCTGTTTTTT | CASGELFF
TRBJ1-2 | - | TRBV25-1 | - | TGTGCCAGCAGTGAAGGAGAAGGCTATGGCTACACCTTC | CASSEGEGYGYTF
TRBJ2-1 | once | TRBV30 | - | TGTGCCTGGAGTCCGGGAGTAAAAGCCTACAATGAGCAGTTCTTC | CAWSPGVKAYNEQFF
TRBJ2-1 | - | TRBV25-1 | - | TGTGCCAGCAGTGATTGGGCACCACCACCAGGGAATGAGCAGTTCTTC | CASSDWAPPPGNEQFF
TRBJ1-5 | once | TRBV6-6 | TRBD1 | TGTGCCAGCAGTGACGGACAGGGGGATCAGCCCCAGCATTTT | CASSDGQGDQPQHF
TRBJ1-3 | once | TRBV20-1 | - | TGCAGTGCGGATCAAGTGGACTCTGGAAACACCATATATTTT | CSADQVDSGNTIYF
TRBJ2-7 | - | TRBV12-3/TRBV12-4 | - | TGTGCCAGCAGTTTGGACCTGTGGGAGCAGTACTTC | CASSLDLWEQYF
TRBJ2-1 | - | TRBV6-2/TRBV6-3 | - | TGTGCCAGCAGTTATTACAGCTCCTACAATGAGCAGTTCTTC | CASSYYSSYNEQFF